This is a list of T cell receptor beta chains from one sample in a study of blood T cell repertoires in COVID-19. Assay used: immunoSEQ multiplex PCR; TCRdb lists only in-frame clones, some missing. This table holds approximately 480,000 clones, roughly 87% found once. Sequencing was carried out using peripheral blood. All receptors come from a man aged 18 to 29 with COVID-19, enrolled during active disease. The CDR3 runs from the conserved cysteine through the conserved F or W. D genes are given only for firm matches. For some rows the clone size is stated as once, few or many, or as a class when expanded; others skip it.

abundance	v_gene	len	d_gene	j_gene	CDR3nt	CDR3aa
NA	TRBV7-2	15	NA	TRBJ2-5	TGTGCCAGCAGCTTAGGTAGCGCCCAAATGGGGACCCAGTACTTC	CASSLGSAQMGTQYF
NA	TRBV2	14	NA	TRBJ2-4	TGTGCCAGCAGTCTTACCGAGGCCAAAAACATTCAGTACTTC	CASSLTEAKNIQYF
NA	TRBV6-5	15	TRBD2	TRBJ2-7	TGTGCCTCACGTTTCCTACTGCGGGGGACCTACGAGCAGTACTTC	CASRFLLRGTYEQYF
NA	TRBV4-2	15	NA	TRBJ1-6	TGTGCCAGCAGCCAAGAGGCGGGTTATAATTCACCCCTCCACTTT	CASSQEAGYNSPLHF
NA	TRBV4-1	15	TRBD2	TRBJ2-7	TGCGCCAGCAGCCAAAGGGCGGGGGACTCCTACGAGCAGTACTTC	CASSQRAGDSYEQYF
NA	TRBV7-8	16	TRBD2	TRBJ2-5	TGTGCGTCGGGGGGACTAGCGGGAGTTGGCGGAGAGACCCAGTACTTC	CASGGLAGVGGETQYF
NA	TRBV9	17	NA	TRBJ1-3	TGTGCCAGCAGCCCGGAACTCCATAGCTACTCTGGAAACACCATATATTTT	CASSPELHSYSGNTIYF
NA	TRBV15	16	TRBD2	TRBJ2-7	TGTGCCACCAGCCCCCGAAGGACTAGCGGAACCTACGAGCAGTACTTC	CATSPRRTSGTYEQYF
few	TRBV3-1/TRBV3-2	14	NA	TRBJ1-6	TGTGCCAGCAGCCATCACGGGGAAGAATCACCCCTCCACTTT	CASSHHGEESPLHF
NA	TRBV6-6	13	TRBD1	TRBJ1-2	TGTGCCACCCAGAATACAGGGGCTGAGGGCTACACCTTC	CATQNTGAEGYTF
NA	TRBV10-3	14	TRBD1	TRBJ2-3	TGTGCCATCCTGGGACAGGACGCCACAGATACGCAGTATTTT	CAILGQDATDTQYF
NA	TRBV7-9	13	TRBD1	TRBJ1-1	TGTGCCAGCAGCCTATCCTCAGGGGGGAAAGCTTTCTTT	CASSLSSGGKAFF
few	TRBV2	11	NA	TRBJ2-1	TGTGCCAGCGGACTCGCCCAGGAGCAGTTCTTC	CASGLAQEQFF
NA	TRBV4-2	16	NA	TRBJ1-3	TGTGCCAGCAGCCAAGTAGCCCGAAACTCTGGAAACACCATATATTTT	CASSQVARNSGNTIYF
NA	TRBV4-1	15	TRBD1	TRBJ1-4	TGCGCCAGCAGCCAAAGACAGGGGGCGAACGAAAAACTGTTTTTT	CASSQRQGANEKLFF
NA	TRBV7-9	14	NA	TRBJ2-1	TGTGCGGTGCGGCCTGGGAGCTCCTACAATGAGCAGTTCTTC	CAVRPGSSYNEQFF
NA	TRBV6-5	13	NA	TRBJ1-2	TGTGCCAGCAGACCCACAGGGAACTATGGCTACACCTTC	CASRPTGNYGYTF
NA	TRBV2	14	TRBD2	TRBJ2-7	TGTGCCAGCAACTTAGGACTAGACCTATACGAGCAGTACTTC	CASNLGLDLYEQYF
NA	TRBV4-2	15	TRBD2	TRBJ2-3	TGTGCCAGCACCGAGCGGGGGGGCGGGGGAGATACGCAGTATTTT	CASTERGGGGDTQYF
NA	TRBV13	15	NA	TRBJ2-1	TGTGCCAGCAGCTTAGGGGGGGCGAGCTACAATGAGCAGTTCTTC	CASSLGGASYNEQFF
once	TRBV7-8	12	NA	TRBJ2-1	TGTGCCAGCAGCCCGGGAAGCAATGAGCAGTTCTTC	CASSPGSNEQFF
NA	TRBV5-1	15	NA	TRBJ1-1	TGCGCCAGCAGCTTGGTGGGACACGCAAACACTGAAGCTTTCTTT	CASSLVGHANTEAFF
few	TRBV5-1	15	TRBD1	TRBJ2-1	TGCGCCAGCAGCTATCGAGGGGACAGGGACAATGAGCAGTTCTTC	CASSYRGDRDNEQFF
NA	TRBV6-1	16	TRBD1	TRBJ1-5	TGTGCCAGCAGTGGGGGACAGGGGGCTAGCAATCAGCCCCAGCATTTT	CASSGGQGASNQPQHF
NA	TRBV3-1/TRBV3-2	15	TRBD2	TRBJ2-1	TGTGCCAGCAGCCACCGTCTAGCGGATAGTAGTGAGCAGTTCTTC	CASSHRLADSSEQFF
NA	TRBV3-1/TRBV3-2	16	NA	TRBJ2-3	TGTGCCAGCAGCCAAGACCCCCCGGGTAGAACAGATACGCAGTATTTT	CASSQDPPGRTDTQYF
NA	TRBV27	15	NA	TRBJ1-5	TGTGCCAGCAGTTTATGCGACAGTAGCAATCAGCCCCAGCATTTT	CASSLCDSSNQPQHF
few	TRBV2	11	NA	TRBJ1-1	TGTGCCAGCAGTGTAGGGGGAGAAGCTTTCTTT	CASSVGGEAFF
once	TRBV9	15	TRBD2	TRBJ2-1	TGTGCCAGCAGCGGATTAGCGGGGGGGTACAATGAGCAGTTCTTC	CASSGLAGGYNEQFF